A selection of T cell receptor beta chains follows, all from one sample in a study of CD4 T cell repertoires in COVID-19. The method was immunoSEQ multiplex PCR; TCRdb's version includes in-frame clones alone and lacks a portion of them. This sample has approximately 79,000 clones; around 82% occur once, and the top ten carry roughly 0.58%. The sample in question was CD4+ T cells from peripheral blood, obtained after recovery from COVID-19. The receptor set was obtained from a human donor who had COVID-19. CDR3s include the opening cysteine and the closing phenylalanine or tryptophan. A D gene is named only where the DNA matches it firmly. The size of a clone is reported for some rows only, either as once, few or many, or as a class for expanded clones.

TGCGCCAGCAGCCCTTCAGCGGTCTCAAGGGAGACCCAGTACTTC	CASSPSAVSRETQYF	TRBV4-1	NA	NA	TRBJ2-5
TGCGCCAGCAGCGAAGGACAGGGGGATCGAGGTGAAGCTTTCTTT	CASSEGQGDRGEAFF	TRBV5-1	TRBD1	NA	TRBJ1-1
TGTGCCAGCAGTGTGAGTGGACAGAACTCCTACAATGAGCAGTTCTTC	CASSVSGQNSYNEQFF	TRBV2	NA	NA	TRBJ2-1
TGTGCCTGGAGTGAGGAAGGAGAAAAACTGTTTTTT	CAWSEEGEKLFF	TRBV30	NA	NA	TRBJ1-4
TGTGCCAGCTCACCCTCAGCGGGAACAGATACGCAGTATTTT	CASSPSAGTDTQYF	TRBV18	TRBD2	NA	TRBJ2-3
TGTGCCAGCAGTTCAGCTCTAGCGAGAGAGACCCAGTACTTC	CASSSALARETQYF	TRBV6-5	NA	NA	TRBJ2-5
TGCAGCGTTGAAACCAATCGCGGCGGTGCGGCTTTCTTT	CSVETNRGGAAFF	TRBV29-1	NA	NA	TRBJ1-1
TGTGCCAGCTCACCAACAGCCTGGGAGACCCAGTACTTC	CASSPTAWETQYF	TRBV18	NA	NA	TRBJ2-5
TGTGCCAGCAGCTTAGTTAGGCTTAACAATGAGCAGTTCTTC	CASSLVRLNNEQFF	TRBV7-8	NA	NA	TRBJ2-1
TGTGCCAGCAGCTTAAATAACGACTACGAGCAGTACTTC	CASSLNNDYEQYF	TRBV11-2	NA	NA	TRBJ2-7
TGTGCCACGCCTTACCGGGACAGGGGGACATCTGGAAACACCATATATTTT	CATPYRDRGTSGNTIYF	TRBV21-1	NA	NA	TRBJ1-3
TGCGCCAGCAGCCAAAGCGGGGGGGACACAGATACGCAGTATTTT	CASSQSGGDTDTQYF	TRBV4-1	TRBD2	once	TRBJ2-3
TGTGCCAGCAGTGAAGAGCAGGGGTCCCGACAGTACTTC	CASSEEQGSRQYF	TRBV6-4	NA	few	TRBJ2-7
TGTGCCATCACCCCTACGGCAGGGTCCTACGAGCAGTACTTC	CAITPTAGSYEQYF	TRBV10-3	NA	once	TRBJ2-7
TGTGCCAGCAGTTACAGGACAGACCAAGAGACCCAGTACTTC	CASSYRTDQETQYF	TRBV6-6	NA	NA	TRBJ2-5
TGTGCCACCAGTTTAGGGGGGAGCACAGATACGCAGTATTTT	CATSLGGSTDTQYF	TRBV15	NA	once	TRBJ2-3
TGTGCCAGCTCACCAAACAGTGGATCCTCACCCCTCCACTTT	CASSPNSGSSPLHF	TRBV18	NA	NA	TRBJ1-6
TGTGCCAGCAGCTTGAATGGCGTAGATACGCAGTATTTT	CASSLNGVDTQYF	TRBV11-3	NA	NA	TRBJ2-3
TGTGCCAGTAGTCTGGGGGCCGGGACGCCTGGAAACACCATATATTTT	CASSLGAGTPGNTIYF	TRBV19	NA	NA	TRBJ1-3
TGCGCCAGCAGCCAACGGACAGGGGGCGCGGGGGCCAACGTCCTGACTTTC	CASSQRTGGAGANVLTF	TRBV5-1	TRBD1	NA	TRBJ2-6
TGTGCCAGCAGTGTCGGGGTACGATACGAGCAGTACTTC	CASSVGVRYEQYF	TRBV2	NA	NA	TRBJ2-7
TGTGCCAGCAGCGAACGCCTTGGTCAGCCCCAGCATTTT	CASSERLGQPQHF	TRBV11-2	NA	NA	TRBJ1-5
TGTGCCAGCAGCTTGGGGACTAGCGGGCCCTACAATGAGCAGTTCTTC	CASSLGTSGPYNEQFF	TRBV5-5	TRBD2	NA	TRBJ2-1
TGTGCCTGGATGGACTCCTATAATTCACCCCTCCACTTT	CAWMDSYNSPLHF	TRBV30	NA	once	TRBJ1-6
TGTGCCATTTCCAGCGGGGGCACAGATACGCAGTATTTT	CAISSGGTDTQYF	TRBV25-1	TRBD2	few	TRBJ2-3
TGCAGCGTTGAGGAGGGGTCCTACGAGCAGTACTTC	CSVEEGSYEQYF	TRBV29-1	NA	NA	TRBJ2-7
TGTGCCAGCAGCCTTTACACCTTAGCGGCATCCTACAATGAGCAGTTCTTC	CASSLYTLAASYNEQFF	TRBV4-2	NA	NA	TRBJ2-1